This T cell receptor (beta chain) was identified in a study of blood T cell repertoires in COVID-19. Per germline, CDR1 LNHNV and CDR2 YYDKDF (reference sequence). This CDR3 has 14 amino acids. The V end lost 2 bases, the J end lost 5 bases, and 9 bases lay between the germline ends. Participants' reported clinical history set cohort assignment. In the source study's methods: For nucleated cells, counts were estimated from reference gene primer amplification. Clones were sequenced by immunoSEQ multiplex PCR, and TCRdb holds only the in-frame ones, with some missing. That table is the source of V, J and clone size, and D and trimming were worked out from the DNA. The sample contains some 400,000 clones, more than 80% of which appear only once. This clone was detected only once.

The clonotype was recovered from a man aged 25-45 years who had recovered from COVID-19. The sample comprised PBMCs or T cells enriched from blood (not recorded which). The chain employs TRBV15 and TRBJ2-2; a possible D gene is TRBD2 (5 bases). CDR3 nucleotides: TGTGCCACCAGCAGAATTAGGGAGACCGGGGAGCTGTTTTTT. This codes for CATSRIRETGELFF.